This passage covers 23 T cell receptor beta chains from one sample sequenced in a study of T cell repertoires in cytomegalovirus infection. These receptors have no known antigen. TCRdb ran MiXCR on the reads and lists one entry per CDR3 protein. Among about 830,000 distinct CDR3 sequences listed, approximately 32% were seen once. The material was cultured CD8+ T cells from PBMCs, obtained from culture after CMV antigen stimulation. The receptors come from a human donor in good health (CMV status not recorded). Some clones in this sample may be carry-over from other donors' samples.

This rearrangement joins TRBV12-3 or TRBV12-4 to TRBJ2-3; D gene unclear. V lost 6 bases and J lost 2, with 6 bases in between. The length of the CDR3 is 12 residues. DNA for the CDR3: TGTGCCAGCAGAACTACCACAGATACGCAGTATTTT. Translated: CASRTTTDTQYF.

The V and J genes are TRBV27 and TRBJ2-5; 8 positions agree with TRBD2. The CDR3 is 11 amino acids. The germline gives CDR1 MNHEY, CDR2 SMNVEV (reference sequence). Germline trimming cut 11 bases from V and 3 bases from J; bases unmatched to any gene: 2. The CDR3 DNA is TGTGCCCTCGGGAGGGAAGAGACCCAGTACTTC. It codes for CALGREETQYF.

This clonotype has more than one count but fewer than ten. CDR3 nucleotide sequence: TGTGCCAGCAGCGACCTAAAGGACTTCCTTCAGCCCCAGCATTTT. Translation gives CASSDLKDFLQPQHF. The rearrangement uses TRBV27 and TRBJ1-5; D is ambiguous. The V and J ends lost 6 bases and 6 bases respectively, with 18 bases between them. CDR3 length equals 15 residues. Germline V gene sequence: CDR1 MNHEY, CDR2 SMNVEV (reference sequence).

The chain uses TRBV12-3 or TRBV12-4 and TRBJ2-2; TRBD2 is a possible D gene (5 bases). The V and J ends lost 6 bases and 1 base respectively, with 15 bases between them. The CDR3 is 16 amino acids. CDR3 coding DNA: TGTGCCAGCAGCGACCGCCGAGGGATGAACACCGGGGAGCTGTTTTTT. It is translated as CASSDRRGMNTGELFF.

The CDR3 reads CASNAFWGPSYEQYF. The DNA of the CDR3 is TGTGCCAGTAACGCTTTTTGGGGTCCCTCCTACGAGCAGTACTTC. The chain uses TRBV19 and TRBJ2-7; D is uncertain. Trimming removed 7 bases from V and 0 bases from J, with 16 bases in between. The germline V gene has CDR1 LNHDA and CDR2 SQIVND (reference sequence). The CDR3 sequence is 15 residues long.

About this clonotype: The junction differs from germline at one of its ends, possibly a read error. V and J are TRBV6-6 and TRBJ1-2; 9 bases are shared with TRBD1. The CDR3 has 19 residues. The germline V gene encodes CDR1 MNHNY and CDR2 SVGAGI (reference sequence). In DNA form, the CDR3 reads TGTGCCAACAGTGACGTTTTCGGGACAGGGAGCGACCTCGACTATGGCTACACCTTC. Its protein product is CANSDVFGTGSDLDYGYTF.

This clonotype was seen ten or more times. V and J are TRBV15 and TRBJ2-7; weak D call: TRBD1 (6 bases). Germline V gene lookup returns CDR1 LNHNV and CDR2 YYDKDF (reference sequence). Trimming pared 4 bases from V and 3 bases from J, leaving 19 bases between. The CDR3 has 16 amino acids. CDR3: CATSTYRDMDGYEQYF. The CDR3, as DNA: TGTGCCACCAGCACCTATCGGGACATGGATGGCTACGAGCAGTACTTC.

The CDR3 protein is CASSYTGGLNTEAFF. Here the CDR3 DNA reads TGTGCCAGCAGTTACACGGGGGGTCTGAACACTGAAGCTTTCTTT. V gene TRBV6-2 or TRBV6-3 combines with J gene TRBJ1-1; D may be TRBD1 (5 bases). CDR3 length: 15 amino acids. V gave up 2 bases and J gave up 0 bases, with 10 bases separating them. Germline V gives CDR1 MNHEY, CDR2 SVGEGT.

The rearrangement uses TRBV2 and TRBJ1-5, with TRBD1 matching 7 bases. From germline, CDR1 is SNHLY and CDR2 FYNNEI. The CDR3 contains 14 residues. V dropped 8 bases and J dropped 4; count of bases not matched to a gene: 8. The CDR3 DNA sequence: TGTGCCAGCCAGACTATACAGGGGAATCAGCCCCAGCATTTT. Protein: CASQTIQGNQPQHF.

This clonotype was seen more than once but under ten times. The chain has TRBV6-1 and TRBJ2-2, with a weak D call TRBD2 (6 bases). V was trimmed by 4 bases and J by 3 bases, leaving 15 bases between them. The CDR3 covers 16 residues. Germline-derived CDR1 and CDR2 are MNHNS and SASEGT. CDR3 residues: CASSGGAGSDTGELFF. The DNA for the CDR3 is TGTGCCAGCAGTGGGGGAGCCGGGAGTGACACCGGGGAGCTGTTTTTT.

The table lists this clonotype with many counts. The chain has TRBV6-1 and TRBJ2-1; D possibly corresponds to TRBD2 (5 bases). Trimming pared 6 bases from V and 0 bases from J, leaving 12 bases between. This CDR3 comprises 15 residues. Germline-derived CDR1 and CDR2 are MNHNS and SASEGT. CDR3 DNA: TGTGCCAGCAGCGCCGACACTAGCTCCTACAATGAGCAGTTCTTC. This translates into CASSADTSSYNEQFF.

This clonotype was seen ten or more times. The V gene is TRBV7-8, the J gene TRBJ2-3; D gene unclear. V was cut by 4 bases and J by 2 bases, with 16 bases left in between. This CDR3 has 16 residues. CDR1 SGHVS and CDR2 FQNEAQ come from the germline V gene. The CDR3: CASSSEGFPHTDTQYF. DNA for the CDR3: TGTGCCAGCAGCTCGGAAGGGTTCCCACACACAGATACGCAGTATTTT.

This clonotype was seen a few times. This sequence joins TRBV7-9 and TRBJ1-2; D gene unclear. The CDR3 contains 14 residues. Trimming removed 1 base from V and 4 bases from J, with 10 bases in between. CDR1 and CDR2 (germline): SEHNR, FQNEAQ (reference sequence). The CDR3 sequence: CASSLDWRPYGYTF. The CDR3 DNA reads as TGTGCCAGCAGCTTAGATTGGCGCCCCTATGGCTACACCTTC.

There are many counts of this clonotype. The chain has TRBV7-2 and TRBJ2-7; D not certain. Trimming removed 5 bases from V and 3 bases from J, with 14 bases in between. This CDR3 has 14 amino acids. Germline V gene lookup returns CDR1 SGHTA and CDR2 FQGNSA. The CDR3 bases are TGTGCCAGCAGCCGACACGCACAGCACTACGAGCAGTACTTC. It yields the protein CASSRHAQHYEQYF.

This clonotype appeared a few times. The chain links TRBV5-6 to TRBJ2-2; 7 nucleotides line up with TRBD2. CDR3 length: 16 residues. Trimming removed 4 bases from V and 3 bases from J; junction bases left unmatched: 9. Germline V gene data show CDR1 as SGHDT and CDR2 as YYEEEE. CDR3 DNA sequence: TGTGCCAGCAGCCCCTGGGCGGGGGTCTACACCGGGGAGCTGTTTTTT. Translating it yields CASSPWAGVYTGELFF.

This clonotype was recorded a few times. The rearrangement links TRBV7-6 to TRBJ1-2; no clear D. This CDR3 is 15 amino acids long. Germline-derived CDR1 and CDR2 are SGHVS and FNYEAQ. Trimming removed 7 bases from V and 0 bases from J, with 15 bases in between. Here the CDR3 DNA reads TGTGCCAGCACCCCGGGAGGAGCCGCTAACTATGGCTACACCTTC. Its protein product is CASTPGGAANYGYTF.

The DNA of the CDR3 is TGTGCCAGCAGTTACTTTGGACAGGAACAAGAGACCCAGTACTTC. This encodes CASSYFGQEQETQYF. The chain carries TRBV6-8 and TRBJ2-5, with 7 bases lining up with TRBD1. Trimming cost V 1 base and J 2 bases; bases outside gene matches: 4. This CDR3 contains 15 residues. Germline CDR1 is MNHGY and CDR2 is SAAAGT.

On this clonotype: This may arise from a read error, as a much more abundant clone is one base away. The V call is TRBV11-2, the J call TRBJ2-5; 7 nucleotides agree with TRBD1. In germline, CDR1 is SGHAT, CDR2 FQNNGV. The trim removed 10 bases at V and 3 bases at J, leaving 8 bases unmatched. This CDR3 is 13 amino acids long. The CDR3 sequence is CANSSQGEETQYF. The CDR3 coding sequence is TGTGCCAACAGTTCCCAGGGGGAAGAGACCCAGTACTTC.

CDR3 bases: TGCAGTGCTAGAGATAGGACAGGGATGTTTAGCAATCAGCCCCAGCATTTT. This gives the protein CSARDRTGMFSNQPQHF. The chain recombines TRBV20-1 with TRBJ1-5; 8 bases are shared with TRBD1. There are 17 residues in the CDR3. Germline assignment: CDR1 DFQATT and CDR2 SNEGSKA (reference sequence). V trimming: 0 bases; J trimming: 0 bases; junction bases outside the gene matches: 7.

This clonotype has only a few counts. As DNA, the CDR3 is TGTGCCAGCAGTACTATCCGGGACATCTCCTACGAGCAGTACTTC. Translating it yields CASSTIRDISYEQYF. The rearrangement uses TRBV6-5 and TRBJ2-7; D is perhaps TRBD1 (6 bases). Germline V CDR1 and CDR2: MNHEY, SVGAGI. CDR3 length equals 15 residues. V lost 5 bases, J lost 0 bases, and 14 bases lay in between.

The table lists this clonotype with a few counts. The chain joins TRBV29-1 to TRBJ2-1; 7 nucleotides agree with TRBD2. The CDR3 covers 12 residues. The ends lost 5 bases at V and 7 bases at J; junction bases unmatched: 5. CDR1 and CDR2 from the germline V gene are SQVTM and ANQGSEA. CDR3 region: CSVSGTINEQFF. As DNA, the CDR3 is TGCAGCGTTTCCGGGACTATAAATGAGCAGTTCTTC.

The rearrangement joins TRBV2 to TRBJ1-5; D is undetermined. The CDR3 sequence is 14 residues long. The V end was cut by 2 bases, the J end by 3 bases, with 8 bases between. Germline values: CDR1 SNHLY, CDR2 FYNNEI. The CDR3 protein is CASSERGYNQPQHF. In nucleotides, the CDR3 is TGTGCCAGCAGTGAACGAGGGTACAATCAGCCCCAGCATTTT.

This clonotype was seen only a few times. CDR3 loop: CASWTGNSYEQYF. In nucleotides, the CDR3 is TGTGCCAGTTGGACAGGGAACAGCTACGAGCAGTACTTC. The gene calls are TRBV6-5 and TRBJ2-7; 8 positions match TRBD1. Losses at the gene ends were 9 bases for V and 3 bases for J; bases not matched to a gene: 7. The germline CDR1 and CDR2 sequences are MNHEY and SVGAGI. The CDR3 is made up of 13 amino acids.